This is a list of T cell receptor beta chains from one sample in a study of shared clonotypes between healthy human individuals. Sequenced by immunoSEQ multiplex PCR; TCRdb stores in-frame clones only, minus some. Among 2,500,000 or so clones listed, roughly 93% were seen once. Sequenced input: naive CD4+ T cells from PBMCs. The receptors come from a man between 18 and 35 years old in good health. Some clones in this sample may be carry-over from other donors' samples. CDR3s leave out the opening cysteine and the closing phenylalanine or tryptophan. The listing skips clone size in some rows; elsewhere it reads once, few, many or a size class.

clone size: NA
V gene: TRBV4-3
CDR3 protein: ASSGGAAGALETQY

clone size: NA
V gene: TRBV7-3
CDR3 protein: ASSLHAAYNEQF

clone size: NA
V gene: TRBV13
CDR3 protein: ASSLVRTSGPQETQY

clone size: NA
V gene: TRBV5-1
CDR3 protein: ASSWTGLATDTQY

clone size: NA
V gene: TRBV6-1
CDR3 protein: ASSVWLAGSQETQY

clone size: NA
V gene: TRBV5-1
CDR3 protein: ASSLAGWYMGQETQY

clone size: NA
V gene: TRBV6-6
CDR3 protein: ASSSSDTQADTQY

clone size: NA
V gene: TRBV18
CDR3 protein: ASSPYGEGLPTNEKLF

clone size: NA
V gene: TRBV5-4
CDR3 protein: ASSDAVIAKNIQY

clone size: NA
V gene: TRBV7-2
CDR3 protein: ASSLTGSISYEQY

clone size: NA
V gene: TRBV5-1
CDR3 protein: ASSWGLADINEQF

clone size: NA
V gene: TRBV28
CDR3 protein: ASSSSPEEKLF

clone size: once
V gene: TRBV5-1
CDR3 protein: ASSLDFATNEKLF

clone size: NA
V gene: TRBV6-5
CDR3 protein: ASSYGLAGQETQY

clone size: NA
V gene: TRBV25-1
CDR3 protein: ASSAGTGAYAYYGYT

clone size: NA
V gene: TRBV4-3
CDR3 protein: ASSQDGPISGYT

clone size: NA
V gene: TRBV7-9
CDR3 protein: ASSRTLMSGIGEETQY

clone size: NA
V gene: TRBV6-4
CDR3 protein: ASSDSGGGTDTQY

clone size: once
V gene: TRBV10-3
CDR3 protein: AISGSPGYGYT

clone size: NA
V gene: TRBV28
CDR3 protein: ASSTPQGANTEAF

clone size: NA
V gene: TRBV19
CDR3 protein: ASSIEVVSGANVLT

clone size: NA
V gene: TRBV11-2
CDR3 protein: ASSLGGQRTDTQY

clone size: NA
V gene: TRBV27
CDR3 protein: ASSLSLARSTFYGYT

clone size: NA
V gene: TRBV19
CDR3 protein: ASSSSGGYT

clone size: NA
V gene: TRBV6-5
CDR3 protein: ASSDLGETQY

clone size: NA
V gene: TRBV5-4
CDR3 protein: ASSLAWDSYNEQF

clone size: NA
V gene: TRBV18
CDR3 protein: ASSLGQGAQDTGELF

clone size: NA
V gene: TRBV7-2
CDR3 protein: ASSLAGTSGYNEQF

clone size: NA
V gene: TRBV5-1
CDR3 protein: ASSFAGQGTGELF

clone size: few
V gene: TRBV6-5
CDR3 protein: ASSTNRGYEQY

clone size: NA
V gene: TRBV7-9
CDR3 protein: ASSRPYRDNEQF

clone size: NA
V gene: TRBV28
CDR3 protein: ASSPRLAQYTDTQY

clone size: NA
V gene: TRBV7-9
CDR3 protein: ASSLEVDYGYT

clone size: NA
V gene: TRBV18
CDR3 protein: ASSPRLNTEAF

clone size: NA
V gene: TRBV18
CDR3 protein: ASSPRETGLASTEAF

clone size: NA
V gene: TRBV6-6
CDR3 protein: ASRLNTEAF

clone size: once
V gene: TRBV28
CDR3 protein: ASSLSPIHEQY

clone size: NA
V gene: TRBV11-2
CDR3 protein: ASSFGTSGRAHNEQF

clone size: NA
V gene: TRBV19
CDR3 protein: ASSTDFGGTDTQY

clone size: NA
V gene: TRBV30
CDR3 protein: AWSVNSGEKLF

clone size: NA
V gene: TRBV6-1
CDR3 protein: ASSELTGMTEAF

clone size: NA
V gene: TRBV7-2
CDR3 protein: ASSLGRLEYNEQF

clone size: NA
V gene: TRBV9
CDR3 protein: ASSPRGTGANYGYT

clone size: once
V gene: TRBV5-8
CDR3 protein: ASSPRDGFTDTQY

clone size: NA
V gene: TRBV5-1
CDR3 protein: ASSLNPGGAYEQY

clone size: NA
V gene: TRBV2
CDR3 protein: ASSIRVRTYEQY

clone size: NA
V gene: TRBV4-1
CDR3 protein: ASSQGVSLGRTDTQY

clone size: NA
V gene: TRBV14
CDR3 protein: ASSPKTTSGRASDTQY

clone size: NA
V gene: TRBV6-1
CDR3 protein: ASRAPGGSYNEQF

clone size: NA
V gene: TRBV10-1
CDR3 protein: ASSSTEGSGETQY

clone size: NA
V gene: TRBV5-1
CDR3 protein: ASSPAPQETQY

clone size: NA
V gene: TRBV7-3
CDR3 protein: ASSSTGGDRYEQY